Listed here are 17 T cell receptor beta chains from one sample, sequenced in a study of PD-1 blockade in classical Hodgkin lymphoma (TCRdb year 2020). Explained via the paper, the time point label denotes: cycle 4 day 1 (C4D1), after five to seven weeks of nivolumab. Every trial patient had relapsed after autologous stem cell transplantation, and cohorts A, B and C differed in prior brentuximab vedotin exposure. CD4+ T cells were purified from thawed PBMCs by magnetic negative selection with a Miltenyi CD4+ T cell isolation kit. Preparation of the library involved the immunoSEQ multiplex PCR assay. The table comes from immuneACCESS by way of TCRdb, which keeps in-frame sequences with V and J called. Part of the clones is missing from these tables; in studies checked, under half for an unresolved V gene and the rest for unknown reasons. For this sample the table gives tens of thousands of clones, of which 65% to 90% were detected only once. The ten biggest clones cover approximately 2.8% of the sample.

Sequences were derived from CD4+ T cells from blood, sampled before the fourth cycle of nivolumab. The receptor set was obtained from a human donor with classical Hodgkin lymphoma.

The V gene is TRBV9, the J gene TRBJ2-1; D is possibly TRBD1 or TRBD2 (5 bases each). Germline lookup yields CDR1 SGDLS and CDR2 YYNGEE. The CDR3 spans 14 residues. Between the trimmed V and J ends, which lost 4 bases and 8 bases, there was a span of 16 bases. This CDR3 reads CASSPGTGPDEQFF. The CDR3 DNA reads TGTGCCAGCAGCCCTGGGACCGGGCCGGATGAGCAGTTCTTC.

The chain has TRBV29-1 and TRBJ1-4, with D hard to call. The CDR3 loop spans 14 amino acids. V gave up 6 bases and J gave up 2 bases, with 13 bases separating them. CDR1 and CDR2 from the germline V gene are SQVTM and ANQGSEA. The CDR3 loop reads CSVAPALTNEKLFF. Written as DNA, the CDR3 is TGCAGCGTCGCCCCGGCGTTGACTAATGAAAAACTGTTTTTT.

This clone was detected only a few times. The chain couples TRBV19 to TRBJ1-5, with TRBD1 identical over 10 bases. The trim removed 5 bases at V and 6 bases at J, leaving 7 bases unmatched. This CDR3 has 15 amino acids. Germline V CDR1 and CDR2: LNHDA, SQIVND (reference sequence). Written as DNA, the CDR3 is TGTGCCAGTAGTTTCGGACAGGGGGGACGTCAGCCCCAGCATTTT. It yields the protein CASSFGQGGRQPQHF.

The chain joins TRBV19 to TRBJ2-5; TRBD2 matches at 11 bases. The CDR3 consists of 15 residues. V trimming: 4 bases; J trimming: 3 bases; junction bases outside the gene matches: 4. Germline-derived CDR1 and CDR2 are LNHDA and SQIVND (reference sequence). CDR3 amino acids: CASSRLTSGEETQYF. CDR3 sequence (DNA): TGTGCCAGTAGTAGGCTGACTAGCGGGGAAGAGACCCAGTACTTC.

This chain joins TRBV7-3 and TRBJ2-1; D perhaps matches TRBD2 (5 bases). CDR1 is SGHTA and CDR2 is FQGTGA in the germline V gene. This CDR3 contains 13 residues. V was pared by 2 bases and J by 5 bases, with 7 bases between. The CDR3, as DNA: TGTGCCAGCAGCTTAGACTACAACAATGAGCAGTTCTTC. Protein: CASSLDYNNEQFF. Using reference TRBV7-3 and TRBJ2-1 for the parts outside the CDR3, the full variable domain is GAGVSQTPSNKVTEKGKYVELRCDPISGHTALYWYRQSLGQGPEFLIYFQGTGAADDSGLPNDRFFAVRPEGSVSTLKIQRTERGDSAVYLCASSLDYNNEQFFGPGTRLTVL.

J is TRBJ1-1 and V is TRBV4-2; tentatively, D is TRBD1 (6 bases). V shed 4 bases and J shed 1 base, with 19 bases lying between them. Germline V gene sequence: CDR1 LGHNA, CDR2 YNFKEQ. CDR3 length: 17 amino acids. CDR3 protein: CASSPRQAGGGNTEAFF. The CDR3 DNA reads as TGTGCCAGCAGCCCCCGACAGGCCGGTGGTGGGAACACTGAAGCTTTCTTT.

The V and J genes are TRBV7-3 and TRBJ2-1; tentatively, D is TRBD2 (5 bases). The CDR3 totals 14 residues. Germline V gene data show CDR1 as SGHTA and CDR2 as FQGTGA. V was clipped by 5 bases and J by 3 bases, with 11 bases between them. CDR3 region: CASSPQSGYNEQFF. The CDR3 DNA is TGTGCCAGCAGCCCTCAGAGCGGCTACAATGAGCAGTTCTTC.

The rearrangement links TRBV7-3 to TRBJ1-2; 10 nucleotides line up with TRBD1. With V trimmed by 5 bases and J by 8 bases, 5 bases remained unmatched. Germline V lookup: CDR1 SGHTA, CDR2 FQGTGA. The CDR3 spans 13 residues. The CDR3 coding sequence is TGTGCCAGCAGCCCCGGGACAGGGGAGGGCTACACCTTC. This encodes CASSPGTGEGYTF.

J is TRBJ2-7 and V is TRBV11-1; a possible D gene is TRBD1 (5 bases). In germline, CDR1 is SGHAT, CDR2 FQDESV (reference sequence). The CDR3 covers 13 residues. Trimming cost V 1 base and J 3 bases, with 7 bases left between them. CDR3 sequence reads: CASSLGQIYEQYF. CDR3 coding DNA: TGTGCCAGCAGCTTAGGACAGATCTACGAGCAGTACTTC.

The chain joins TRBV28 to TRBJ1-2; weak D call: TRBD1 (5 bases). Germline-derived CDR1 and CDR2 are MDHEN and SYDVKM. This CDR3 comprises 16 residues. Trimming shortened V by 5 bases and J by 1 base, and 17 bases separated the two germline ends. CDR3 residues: CASSSPGERHNYGYTF. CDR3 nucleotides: TGTGCCAGCAGTAGTCCGGGGGAAAGGCATAACTATGGCTACACCTTC.

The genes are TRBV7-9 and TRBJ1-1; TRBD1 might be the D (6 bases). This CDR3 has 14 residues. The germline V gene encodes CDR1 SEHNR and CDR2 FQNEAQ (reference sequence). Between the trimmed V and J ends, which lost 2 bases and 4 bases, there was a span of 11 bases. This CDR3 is CASSLRGLSTEAFF. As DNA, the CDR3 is TGTGCCAGCAGCTTACGGGGGCTTAGCACTGAAGCTTTCTTT.

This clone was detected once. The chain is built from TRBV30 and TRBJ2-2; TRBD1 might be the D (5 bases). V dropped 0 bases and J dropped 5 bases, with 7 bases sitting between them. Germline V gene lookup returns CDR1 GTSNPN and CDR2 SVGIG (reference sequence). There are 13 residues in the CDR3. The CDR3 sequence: CAWSVQGTGELFF. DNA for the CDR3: TGTGCCTGGAGTGTGCAGGGAACCGGGGAGCTGTTTTTT.

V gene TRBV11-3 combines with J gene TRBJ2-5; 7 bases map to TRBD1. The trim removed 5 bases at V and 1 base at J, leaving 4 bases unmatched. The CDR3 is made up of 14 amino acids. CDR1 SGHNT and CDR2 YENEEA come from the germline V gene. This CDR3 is CASSRDRAQETQYF. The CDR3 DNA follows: TGTGCCAGCAGCCGCGACAGGGCCCAAGAGACCCAGTACTTC.

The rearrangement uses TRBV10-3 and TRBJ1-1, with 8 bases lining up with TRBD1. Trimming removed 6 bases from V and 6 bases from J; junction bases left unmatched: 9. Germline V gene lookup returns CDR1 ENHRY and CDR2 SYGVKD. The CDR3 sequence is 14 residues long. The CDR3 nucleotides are TGTGCCATCAGCGCTGGACAGGGAGGCGCTGAAGCTTTCTTT. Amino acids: CAISAGQGGAEAFF.

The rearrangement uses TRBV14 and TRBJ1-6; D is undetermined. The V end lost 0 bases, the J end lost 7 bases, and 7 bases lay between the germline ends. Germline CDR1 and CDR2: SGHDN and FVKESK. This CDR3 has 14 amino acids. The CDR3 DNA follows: TGTGCCAGCAGCCAAGAGCACCCGAATTCACCCCTCCACTTT. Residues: CASSQEHPNSPLHF.

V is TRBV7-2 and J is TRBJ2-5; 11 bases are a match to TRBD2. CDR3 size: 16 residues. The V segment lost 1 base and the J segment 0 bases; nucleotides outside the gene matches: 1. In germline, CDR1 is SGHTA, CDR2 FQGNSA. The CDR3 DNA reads TGTGCCAGCAGCTTAGGACTAGCGGGAAACCAAGAGACCCAGTACTTC. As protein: CASSLGLAGNQETQYF.

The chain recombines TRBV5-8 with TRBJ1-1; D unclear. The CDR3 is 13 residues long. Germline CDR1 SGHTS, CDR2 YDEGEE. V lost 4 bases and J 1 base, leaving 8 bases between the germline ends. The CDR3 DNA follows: TGTGCCAGCAGCCGGGAGGAGAACACTGAAGCTTTCTTT. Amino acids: CASSREENTEAFF.